This T cell receptor (beta chain) is from a study of immune characterization of retroperitoneal liposarcoma. This clonotype came up a few times. CDR1 is SEHNR and CDR2 is FQNEAQ in the germline V gene (reference sequence). The CDR3 is made up of 16 amino acids. TCRdb redid the calling of the PCR reads with MiXCR, one entry per CDR3 protein. The sample holds more than 9,000 distinct CDR3 sequences, under 35% seen once. V gene TRBV7-9 combines with J gene TRBJ2-4; D is possibly TRBD1 (7 bases). With the DNA end fitting TRBJ2-5 better, the J assignment may be wrong. Material: tumor tissue. The source is a female donor with retroperitoneal liposarcoma. The CDR3, as DNA: TGTGCCAGCAGCTTAGCTGGAGGGCAGGGGGAAGAGACCCAGTACTTC. It encodes CASSLAGGQGEETQYF.